There are many counts of the clone carrying this T cell receptor beta chain. What it binds is unknown. These data originate in a study of T cells in Graves' hyperthyroidism and ophthalmopathy. Study-wide findings and caveats: From stable hyperthyroidism, ophthalmopathy was separated by a 13 V-J model.

Amplification of TCR beta CDR3 regions used RNA as the template. HTBI primers drove first-round RT-PCR of the TCR CDR3. In TCRdb, the multiplex PCR reads were re-called with MiXCR into one record per CDR3 protein. The sample contains roughly 560,000 distinct CDR3 sequences, roughly 15% of which appear only once. CDR1 is MNHEY, CDR2 SVGAGI, per germline. Trimming took 2 bases from V and 6 from J; bases not matched to a gene: 3. CDR3 length equals 14 residues. This TCR was recovered from a woman aged 40 to 50 with Graves' ophthalmopathy. V is TRBV6-5 and J is TRBJ2-7; 11 bases fit TRBD2. Sequencing input: blood. CDR3 DNA sequence: TGTGCCAGCAGTTACGGGCTAGCGGGAGGCGAGCAGTACTTC. Its protein is CASSYGLAGGEQYF.